Included here is one T cell receptor beta chain sequence, with context. Primers included in the PCR were 60 Vbeta and 13 Jbeta primers. Only in-frame clones appear in the TCRdb table, and some are missing; sequencing was by immunoSEQ multiplex PCR. The sample table sets out about 33,000 clones. Germline CDR1 reads MNHEY; CDR2 reads SMNVEV (reference sequence). Trimming left V 5 bases short and J 7 bases short, with 12 bases between. The CDR3 runs 12 residues. These data are taken from a study of cytomegalovirus exposure and HLA in healthy donors. V gene TRBV27 combines with J gene TRBJ2-7; a possible D gene is TRBD2 (6 bases). The sample consisted of PBMCs. This clonotype was sampled from a middle-aged woman in good health and CMV-seropositive. The CDR3 bases are TGTGCCAGCAGTCCGGAGGGGCGGGAGCAGTACTTC. Its protein is CASSPEGREQYF.